This entry is about one T cell receptor (beta chain). Its matching antigen is unknown. This sample was taken from a study of human T cells and chemical hapten exposure. About the research overall: Alopecia areata, totalis or universalis affected patients, mainly female. Findings and limits, study-wide: Against controls, expanded TCRs gave rise to significantly more large CDR3 similarity clusters.

TCRdb analysed the RACE reads with MiXCR anew, one entry per CDR3 protein. The sample has roughly 100,000 distinct CDR3 sequences, less than 40% seen once; the top ten hold about 2.7%. This sample's time point: patch test 3, about 24 weeks after DPC sensitization. Treatment in this sample: therapeutic diphenylcyclopropenone sensitization with weekly scalp DPC. Alopecia patients between 18 and 70 years old and suitable for DPC were used as donors. Total RNA extraction was carried out from unfractionated whole blood. V shed 6 bases and J shed 4 bases, with 15 bases lying between them. The CDR3 length is 14 residues. Germline-derived CDR1 and CDR2 are MNHEY and SVGAGI.

The sample here was whole blood, taken in connection with sensitization to the hapten diphenylcyclopropenone (DPC). The rearrangement links TRBV6-5 to TRBJ1-1; a weak D match, TRBD1 (6 bases). The receptor's source is a middle-aged man with alopecia areata. Some clones in this sample may be carry-over from other donors' samples. In nucleotides, the CDR3 is TGTGCCAGCAGCCTAAAGGACAGTTTCACTGAAGCTTTCTTT. Translating it yields CASSLKDSFTEAFF.